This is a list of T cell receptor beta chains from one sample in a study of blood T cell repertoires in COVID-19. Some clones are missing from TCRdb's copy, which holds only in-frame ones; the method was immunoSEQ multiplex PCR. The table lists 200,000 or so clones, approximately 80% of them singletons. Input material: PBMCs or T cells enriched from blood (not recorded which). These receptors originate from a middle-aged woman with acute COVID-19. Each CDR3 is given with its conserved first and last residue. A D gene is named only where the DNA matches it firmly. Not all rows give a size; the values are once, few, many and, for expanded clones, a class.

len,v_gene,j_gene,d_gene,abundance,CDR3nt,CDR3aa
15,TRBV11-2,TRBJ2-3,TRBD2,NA,TGTGCCAGCAGCTTACTGCGGGGGGGGACAGATACGCAGTATTTT,CASSLLRGGTDTQYF
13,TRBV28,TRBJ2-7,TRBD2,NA,TGTGCCAGCAGCGTACTAGCGGTCTACGAGCAGTACTTC,CASSVLAVYEQYF
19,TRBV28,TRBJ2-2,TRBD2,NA,TGTGCCAGCAGTTTAAGGTGGTTAGCGGGGGGCCTGAACACCGGGGAGCTGTTTTTT,CASSLRWLAGGLNTGELFF
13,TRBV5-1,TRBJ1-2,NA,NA,TGCGCCAGCAGCCGCGATGGGGGGAATGGCTACACCTTC,CASSRDGGNGYTF
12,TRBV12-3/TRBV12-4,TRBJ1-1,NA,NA,TGTGCCAGCAGTTTCAGATACACTGAAGCTTTCTTT,CASSFRYTEAFF
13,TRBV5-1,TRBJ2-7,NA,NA,TGCGCCAGCAGCTTGTCGGGGTACTACGAGCAGTACTTC,CASSLSGYYEQYF
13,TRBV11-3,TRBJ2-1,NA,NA,TGTGCCAGCAGCCCAAACCGGTACAATGAGCAGTTCTTC,CASSPNRYNEQFF
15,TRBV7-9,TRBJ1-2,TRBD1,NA,TGTGCCAGCAGCCCCTCGGACAGGGAGGGACATGGCTACACCTTC,CASSPSDREGHGYTF
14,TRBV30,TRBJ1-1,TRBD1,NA,TGTGCCTGGAGTGTAGGGACAGGGTTCACTGAAGCTTTCTTT,CAWSVGTGFTEAFF
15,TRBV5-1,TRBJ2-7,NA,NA,TGCGCCAGCAACCAGGCGGCGGGACCCACCTACGAGCAGTACTTC,CASNQAAGPTYEQYF
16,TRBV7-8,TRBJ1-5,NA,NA,TGTGCCAGCAGCCCTTCGTCCCGGGATAGCAATCAGCCCCAGCATTTT,CASSPSSRDSNQPQHF
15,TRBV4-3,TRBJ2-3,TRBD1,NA,TGCGCCAGCAGCCAAGCGGGACAGCGCACAGATACGCAGTATTTT,CASSQAGQRTDTQYF
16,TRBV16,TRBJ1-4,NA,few,TGTGCCAGCAGCCCCGAAGGGGCCCAGGGAGGAGAAAAACTGTTTTTT,CASSPEGAQGGEKLFF
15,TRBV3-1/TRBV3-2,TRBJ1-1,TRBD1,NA,TGTGCCAGCAGTCAACAGGGGGCTAAAAACACTGAAGCTTTCTTT,CASSQQGAKNTEAFF
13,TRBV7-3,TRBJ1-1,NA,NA,TGTGCCAGCAGCCTCCTCGGGAACACTGAAGCTTTCTTT,CASSLLGNTEAFF
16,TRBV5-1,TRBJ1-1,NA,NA,TGCGCCAGCAGCTCGTCGTTGACAGGCGAGTACACTGAAGCTTTCTTT,CASSSSLTGEYTEAFF
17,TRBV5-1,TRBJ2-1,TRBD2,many,TGCGCCAGCAGCCCCGGGACTAGCGGGGGGTGGTACAATGAGCAGTTCTTC,CASSPGTSGGWYNEQFF
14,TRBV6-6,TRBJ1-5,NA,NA,TGTGCCAGCAGCCTCCCGCTTACCGGTCAGCCCCAGCATTTT,CASSLPLTGQPQHF
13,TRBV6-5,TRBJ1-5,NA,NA,TGTGCCAGCAGTAACGGAGGGAATCAGCCCCAGCATTTT,CASSNGGNQPQHF
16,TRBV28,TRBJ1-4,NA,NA,TGTGCCAGCATCCCAAGGGTAGGGACTGGTAATGAAAAACTGTTTTTT,CASIPRVGTGNEKLFF
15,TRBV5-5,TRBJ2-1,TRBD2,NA,TGTGCCAGCACTAAACCGGGACTAGCGACCATTGAGCAGTTCTTC,CASTKPGLATIEQFF
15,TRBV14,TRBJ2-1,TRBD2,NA,TGTGCCAGCAGCCAAGGACTAGCGGGGTTGTTTGAGCAGTTCTTC,CASSQGLAGLFEQFF
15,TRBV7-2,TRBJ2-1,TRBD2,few,TGTGCCAGCAGCGCTAGCGGGGGAAACTACAATGAGCAGTTCTTC,CASSASGGNYNEQFF
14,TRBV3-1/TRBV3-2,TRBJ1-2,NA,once,TGTGCCAGCAGCCTGGGGAGGGGGTACTATGGCTACACCTTC,CASSLGRGYYGYTF
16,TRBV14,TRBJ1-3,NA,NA,TGTGCCAGCAGCCAAGGGGGCCTCAGGGTCGGAAACACCATATATTTT,CASSQGGLRVGNTIYF
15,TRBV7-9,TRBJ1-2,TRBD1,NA,TGTGCCAGCACCCCCGCAGGACAGGGGAAGGGTGGCTACACCTTC,CASTPAGQGKGGYTF
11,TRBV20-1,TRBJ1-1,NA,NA,TGCAGTGGGAGGCGGGGCACTGAAGCTTTCTTT,CSGRRGTEAFF
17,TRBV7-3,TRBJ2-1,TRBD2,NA,TGTGCCAGCAGCGCAAAACTAGCGGGGGGGAATGGCGATGAGCAGTTCTTC,CASSAKLAGGNGDEQFF
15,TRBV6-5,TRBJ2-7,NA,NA,TGTGCCAGCAGGCCCGAGAATACCTTCGCGTACGAGCAGTACTTC,CASRPENTFAYEQYF
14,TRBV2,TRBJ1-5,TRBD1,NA,TGTGCCAGCAGCGACAGGGGTTTCAATCAGCCCCAGCATTTT,CASSDRGFNQPQHF
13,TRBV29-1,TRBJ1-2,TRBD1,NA,TGCAGCGCGCTGACAGGGGACAACTATGGCTACACCTTC,CSALTGDNYGYTF
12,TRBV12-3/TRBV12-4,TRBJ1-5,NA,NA,TGTGCCAGCAGTTGGGGGCCCGAGCCCCAGCATTTT,CASSWGPEPQHF
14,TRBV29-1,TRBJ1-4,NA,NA,TGCAGCGTTGTGGAACCCCGGGAAGGTGAAAAACTGTTTTTT,CSVVEPREGEKLFF
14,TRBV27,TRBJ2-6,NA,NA,TGTGCCAGCAGTTTTTCTCTCGGGGCCAACGTCCTGACTTTC,CASSFSLGANVLTF
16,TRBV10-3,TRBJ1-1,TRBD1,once,TGTGCCATCAGTGAGTCAATCGGGACAGGGGCCACTGAAGCTTTCTTT,CAISESIGTGATEAFF
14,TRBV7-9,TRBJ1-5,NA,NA,TGTGCCAGCAGCCGAGCAGGGGAAGCTCAGCCCCAGCATTTT,CASSRAGEAQPQHF
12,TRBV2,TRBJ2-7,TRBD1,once,TGTGCCGTCGGGACAGGGGGCTGGGAGCAGTACTTC,CAVGTGGWEQYF